In this sample, the clone carrying this T cell receptor (beta chain) turned up a few times. The target antigen is unknown. Primed by a sample-barcoded 5' primer and a J-beta primer mix, a second PCR proceeded for roughly 6 to 12 cycles. TCRdb redid the calling of the 5' RACE reads with MiXCR, one entry per CDR3 protein. In the table there are about 1.8 million distinct CDR3 sequences, around 48% of which are singletons. The data derive from a study of blood T cells in healthy people across ages. V was trimmed by 5 bases and J by 3 bases, leaving 14 bases between them. The CDR3 is made up of 15 amino acids. In germline, CDR1 is KGHDR, CDR2 SFDVKD. Isolated per sample were at least 7 million PBMCs. Broader study findings: Calculation of diversity from one million T cells yielded estimates considered to be underestimates. With age, beta diversity per million T cells declined roughly linearly, significantly by 30 to 40.

The clonotype comes from a woman aged 40 to 50 in good health. Sequenced material: blood. This rearrangement joins TRBV24-1 to TRBJ2-3; possible D gene TRBD1, 7 bases. CDR3 DNA: TGTGCCACCAGTGGGCCAGGGGGAGGTACAGATACGCAGTATTTT. This translates into CATSGPGGGTDTQYF.